Sequencing of this TCR beta chain was carried out in a study of blood T cell repertoires in COVID-19. Study details: Acute and convalescent COVID-19 samples came from the United States, Italy and Spain.

Authors' processing steps: Quantification of nucleated cells was approximated via reference gene primer amplification. Profiled with immunoSEQ multiplex PCR; TCRdb holds only in-frame clones, not every one. V, J and clone size were drawn from that table, and D and trimming were deduced from the DNA. The data contain 130,000 or so clones, around three quarters of them singletons. The clonotype was recovered from a human donor in a cohort sampled during active COVID-19. The sample consisted of peripheral blood.

The CDR3 loop is CASSQDQGWRGYTF. The CDR3 coding sequence is TGTGCCAGCAGCCAAGACCAGGGGTGGCGCGGCTACACCTTC. The chain links TRBV3-1 (or the pseudogene TRBV3-2) to TRBJ1-2; D is perhaps TRBD1 (6 bases). The CDR3 has 14 residues. In germline, CDR1 is LGHDT, CDR2 YNNKEL (reference sequence). The V end lost 0 bases, the J end lost 8 bases, and 13 bases lay between the germline ends.